These 13 T cell receptor beta chains share one sample of origin, sequenced in a study of T cell changes during pregnancy in multiple sclerosis. Profiled with immunoSEQ multiplex PCR; TCRdb holds only in-frame clones, not every one. The sample shows 35,000 to 55,000 clones, around 93% of them seen only once. The sequences come from peripheral blood, collected in the third trimester of pregnancy. The receptors come from a female donor with multiple sclerosis, enrolled in a pregnancy study.

This clone has a single count. V is TRBV7-2 and J is TRBJ2-1; 7 positions agree with TRBD2. The CDR3 runs 15 residues. Germline V gene sequence: CDR1 SGHTA, CDR2 FQGNSA. V shed 3 bases and J 2 bases; nucleotides not matched to a gene: 4. CDR3 nucleotide sequence: TGTGCCAGCAGCTTTAGCGGGTCTACCTACAATGAGCAGTTCTTC. Protein sequence: CASSFSGSTYNEQFF.

The chain employs TRBV28 and TRBJ2-3; 11 positions agree with TRBD1. Germline trimming cut 6 bases from V and 8 bases from J; bases unmatched to any gene: 10. Germline-derived CDR1 and CDR2 are MDHEN and SYDVKM. The CDR3 runs 15 residues. CDR3 DNA: TGTGCCAGCAGACTTACCGGGACAGGGGGACTTACGCAGTATTTT. It codes for CASRLTGTGGLTQYF.

There are a few counts of this clone. V gene TRBV9 combines with J gene TRBJ1-1; 10 nucleotides align to TRBD1. The CDR3 is 14 amino acids. V lost 4 bases to trimming and J lost 7 bases; unmatched junction nucleotides: 7. CDR1 is SGDLS and CDR2 is YYNGEE in the germline V gene. CDR3 protein: CASSPWTGGNEAFF. In DNA form, the CDR3 reads TGTGCCAGCAGCCCTTGGACAGGGGGGAATGAAGCTTTCTTT.

This chain joins TRBV6-4 and TRBJ2-1; tentatively, D is TRBD1 (5 bases). Trimming took off 3 bases at V and 8 bases at J, with 11 bases between the two ends. CDR3 size: 13 residues. CDR1 and CDR2 (germline): MRHNA, SNTAGT. Written as DNA, the CDR3 is TGTGCCAGCAGTGAATCAGGGCGCCATGAGCAGTTCTTC. As protein: CASSESGRHEQFF.

This chain's CDR3 is CASSLRSAAGDIYEQFF. CDR3 bases: TGTGCCAGCAGCTTAAGGTCGGCCGCGGGAGACATCTATGAGCAGTTCTTC. V and J are TRBV7-9 and TRBJ2-1; 7 bases match TRBD2. Germline V gives CDR1 SEHNR, CDR2 FQNEAQ (reference sequence). CDR3 length: 17 residues. Trimming at V came to 2 bases and at J to 8 bases, leaving 15 bases not matched to a gene.

The gene calls are TRBV5-6 and TRBJ2-5; tentatively, D is TRBD1 (6 bases). The CDR3 contains 14 residues. Germline V gives CDR1 SGHDT, CDR2 YYEEEE. V shed 5 bases and J shed 3 bases, with 14 bases lying between them. The CDR3 here is CASSRDRRKETQYF. The CDR3 region has the DNA TGTGCCAGCAGTCGAGACAGGAGAAAAGAGACCCAGTACTTC.

V and J are TRBV4-3 and TRBJ2-7; 10 nucleotides align to TRBD1. Germline-derived CDR1 and CDR2 are LGHNA and YSLEER. V dropped 1 base and J dropped 8; count of bases not matched to a gene: 8. This CDR3 comprises 15 residues. CDR3 residues: CASSQGATGGSKQYF. The CDR3 bases are TGCGCCAGCAGCCAAGGGGCGACAGGGGGCTCGAAGCAGTACTTC.

This chain connects TRBV14 to TRBJ2-1, with 7 nucleotides matching TRBD2. Looked up from germline, CDR1 is SGHDN and CDR2 is FVKESK. The CDR3 runs to 16 residues. The trim removed 0 bases at V and 3 bases at J, leaving 5 bases unmatched. Written as DNA, the CDR3 is TGTGCCAGCAGCCAAGAGGCTAGCGGCTTCTACAATGAGCAGTTCTTC. Translation gives CASSQEASGFYNEQFF.

This chain links TRBV6-1 with TRBJ2-7, with 13 bases matching TRBD2. This CDR3 spans 14 amino acids. Looked up from germline, CDR1 is MNHNS and CDR2 is SASEGT. J gave up 6 bases and V 7 bases, and 6 bases lay outside the gene matches. As DNA, the CDR3 is TGTGCCAGCACAGGACTAGCGGGAGTAGTCGAGCAGTACTTC. It translates to CASTGLAGVVEQYF.

Only one count was recorded for this clone. The chain uses TRBV28 and TRBJ1-2, with TRBD1 matching over 9 bases. From germline, CDR1 is MDHEN and CDR2 SYDVKM. The CDR3 is made up of 15 amino acids. J lost 2 bases, V lost 5 bases, and 6 bases had no gene match. CDR3 nucleotides: TGTGCCAGCAGTATGATTACAGGGGGCAACTATGGCTACACCTTC. Its translation is CASSMITGGNYGYTF.

The chain's CDR3 is CASRETGRTEAFF. The DNA of the CDR3 is TGTGCCAGCAGGGAGACAGGGAGGACTGAAGCTTTCTTT. The V call is TRBV11-2, the J call TRBJ1-1; 7 bases align to TRBD1. Germline-derived CDR1 and CDR2 are SGHAT and FQNNGV. The V and J ends lost 6 bases and 5 bases, in that order; junction bases with no gene match: 6. The CDR3 runs 13 residues.

The V gene is TRBV5-1, the J gene TRBJ2-3; TRBD2 matches at 12 bases. From germline, CDR1 is SGHRS and CDR2 YFSETQ. This CDR3 has 16 amino acids. The J segment lost 4 bases and the V segment lost 0 bases, leaving 3 bases of the junction unmatched. The DNA for the CDR3 is TGCGCCAGCAGCTTGGGACTAGCGGGAGAGGCAGATACGCAGTATTTT. This encodes CASSLGLAGEADTQYF.

The rearrangement joins TRBV21-1 to TRBJ2-4; TRBD2, the table's D call, was not compared with the DNA. TRBV21-1 counts as a pseudogene. This CDR3 region has 20 residues. The CDR3 coding sequence is TGTGCCAGCAGCTATTACAGGGAAGTCACTAGCGCGCTAGCCAAAAACATTCAGTACTTC. Amino acid sequence: CASSYYREVTSALAKNIQYF.